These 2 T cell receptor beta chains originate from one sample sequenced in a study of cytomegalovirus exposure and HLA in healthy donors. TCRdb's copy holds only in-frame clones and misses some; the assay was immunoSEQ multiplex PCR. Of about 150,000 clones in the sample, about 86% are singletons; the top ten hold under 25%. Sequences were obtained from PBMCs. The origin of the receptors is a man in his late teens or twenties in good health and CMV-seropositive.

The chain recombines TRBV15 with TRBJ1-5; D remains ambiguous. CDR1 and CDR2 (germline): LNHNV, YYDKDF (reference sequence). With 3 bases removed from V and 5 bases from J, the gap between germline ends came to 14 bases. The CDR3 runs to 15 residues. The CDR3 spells CATSSETSQHQPQHF. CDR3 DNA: TGTGCCACCAGCAGCGAGACAAGCCAACATCAGCCCCAGCATTTT.

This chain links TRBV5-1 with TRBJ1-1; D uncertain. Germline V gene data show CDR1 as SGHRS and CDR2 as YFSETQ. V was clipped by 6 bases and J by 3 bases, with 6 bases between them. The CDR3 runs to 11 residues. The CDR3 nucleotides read TGCGCCAGCACGGGATACACTGAAGCTTTCTTT. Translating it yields CASTGYTEAFF. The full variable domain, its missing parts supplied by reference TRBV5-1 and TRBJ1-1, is KAGVTQTPRYLIKTRGQQVTLSCSPISGHRSVSWYQQTPGQGLQFLFEYFSETQRNKGNFPGRFSGRQFSNSRSEMNVSTLELGDSALYLCASTGYTEAFFGQGTRLTVV.